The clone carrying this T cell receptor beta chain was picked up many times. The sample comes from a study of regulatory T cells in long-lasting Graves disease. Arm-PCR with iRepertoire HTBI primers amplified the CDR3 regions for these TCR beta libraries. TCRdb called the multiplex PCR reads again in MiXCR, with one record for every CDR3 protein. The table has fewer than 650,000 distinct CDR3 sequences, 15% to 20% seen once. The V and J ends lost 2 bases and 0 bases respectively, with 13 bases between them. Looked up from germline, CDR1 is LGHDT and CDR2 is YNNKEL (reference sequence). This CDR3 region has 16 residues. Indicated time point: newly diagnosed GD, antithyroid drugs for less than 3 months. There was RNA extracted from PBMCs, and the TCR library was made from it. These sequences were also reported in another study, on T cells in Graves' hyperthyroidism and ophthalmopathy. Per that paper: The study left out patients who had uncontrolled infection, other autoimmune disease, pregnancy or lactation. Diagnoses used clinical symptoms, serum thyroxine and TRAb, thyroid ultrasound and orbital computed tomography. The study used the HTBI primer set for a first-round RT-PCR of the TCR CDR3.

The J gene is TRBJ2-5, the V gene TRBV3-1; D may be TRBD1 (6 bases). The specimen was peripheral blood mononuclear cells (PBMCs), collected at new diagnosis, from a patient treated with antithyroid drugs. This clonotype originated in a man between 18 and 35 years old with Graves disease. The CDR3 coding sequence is TGTGCCAGCAGCCAACCGGGACACCCGAACCAAGAGACCCAGTACTTC. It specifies CASSQPGHPNQETQYF.